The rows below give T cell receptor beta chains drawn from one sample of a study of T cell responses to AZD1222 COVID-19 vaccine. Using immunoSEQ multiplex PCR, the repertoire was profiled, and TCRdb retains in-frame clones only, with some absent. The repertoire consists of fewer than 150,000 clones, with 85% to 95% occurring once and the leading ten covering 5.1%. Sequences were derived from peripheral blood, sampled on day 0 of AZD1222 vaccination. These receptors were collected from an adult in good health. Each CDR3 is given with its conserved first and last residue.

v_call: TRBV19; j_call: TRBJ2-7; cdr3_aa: CASSKTVGYRMGYEQYF
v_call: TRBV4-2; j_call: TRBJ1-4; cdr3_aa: CASSLSEGKRREKLFF
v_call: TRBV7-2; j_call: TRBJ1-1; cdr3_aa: CASSLAWRGRIVTEAFF
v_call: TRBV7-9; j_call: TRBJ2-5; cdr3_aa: CASRTGRVETQYF
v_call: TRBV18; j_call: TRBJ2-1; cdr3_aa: CASSHERQGSYNEQFF
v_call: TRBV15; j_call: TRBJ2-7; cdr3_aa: CATSRDQVGTYEQYF
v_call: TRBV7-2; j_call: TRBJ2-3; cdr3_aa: CASSSQRTQYF
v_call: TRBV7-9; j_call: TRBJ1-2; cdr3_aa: CASSLGTLNYGYTF
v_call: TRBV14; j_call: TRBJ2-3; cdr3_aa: CASSQARQLDRGDTQYF
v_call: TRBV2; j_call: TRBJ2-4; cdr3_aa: CASSPLQGGDIQYF
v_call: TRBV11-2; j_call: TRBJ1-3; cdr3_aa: CASRGGNSGNTIYF
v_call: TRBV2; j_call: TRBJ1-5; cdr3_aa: CASSELGNSNQPQHF
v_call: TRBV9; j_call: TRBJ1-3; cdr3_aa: CASSQGDRGLNTIYF
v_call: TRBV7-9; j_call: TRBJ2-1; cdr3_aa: CASSLTGVYNEQFF